This passage covers 30 T cell receptor beta chains from one sample sequenced in a study of T cell responses to AZD1222 COVID-19 vaccine. Repertoires were generated with immunoSEQ multiplex PCR, while TCRdb's copy carries only in-frame clones and drops some. The profile shows some 130,000 clones, 88% of them singletons. The sequences come from peripheral blood, collected on day 0 of AZD1222 vaccination. These receptors were taken from an adult in good health.

This clone was recorded only once. The chain carries TRBV29-1 and TRBJ1-2; D perhaps matches TRBD1 (5 bases). Per germline, CDR1 SQVTM and CDR2 ANQGSEA. V was trimmed by 8 bases and J by 4 bases, leaving 11 bases between them. This CDR3 comprises 11 residues. The CDR3: CSSRDGYGYTF. The CDR3 DNA follows: TGCAGCAGCCGGGACGGCTATGGCTACACCTTC.

The chain uses TRBV7-2 and TRBJ1-4; no definite D call. V lost 1 base and J lost 3, with 6 bases in between. The CDR3 has 14 amino acids. In germline, CDR1 is SGHTA, CDR2 FQGNSA. CDR3: CASSLGGANEKLFF. The CDR3 nucleotides read TGTGCCAGCAGCTTAGGGGGAGCTAATGAAAAACTGTTTTTT.

The chain carries TRBV27 and TRBJ2-5, with 10 bases that match TRBD2. V dropped 5 bases and J dropped 2; count of bases not matched to a gene: 2. Germline CDR1 and CDR2: MNHEY and SMNVEV (reference sequence). The CDR3 is 14 residues long. CDR3 in DNA: TGTGCCAGCAGTCGGACTAGCGGTCAAGAGACCCAGTACTTC. Its protein is CASSRTSGQETQYF.

The chain joins TRBV27 to TRBJ2-3, with TRBD2 matching 7 bases. This CDR3 comprises 12 residues. Trimming took 5 bases from V and 8 from J; bases not matched to a gene: 4. CDR1 is MNHEY and CDR2 is SMNVEV in the germline V gene (reference sequence). The CDR3 is CASSGWGGTQYF. The DNA for the CDR3 is TGTGCCAGCAGTGGTTGGGGGGGTACGCAGTATTTT.

The chain couples TRBV5-8 to TRBJ1-4; 10 nucleotides line up with TRBD1. With 4 bases clipped from V and 5 bases from J, the junction kept 5 bases outside the gene matches. The CDR3 runs to 15 residues. Germline CDR1 and CDR2: SGHTS and YDEGEE. The CDR3 DNA reads TGTGCCAGCAGCCCCGACAGGGGGCCGAATGAAAAACTGTTTTTT. Translating it yields CASSPDRGPNEKLFF.

J is TRBJ1-1 and V is TRBV6-5; TRBD1 aligns across 9 bases. The CDR3 totals 13 residues. V trimming: 6 bases; J trimming: 3 bases; junction bases outside the gene matches: 2. Germline CDR1 reads MNHEY; CDR2 reads SVGAGI. The CDR3 spells CASRRQGDTEAFF. The DNA for the CDR3 is TGTGCCAGCAGGCGACAGGGGGACACTGAAGCTTTCTTT.

This clone showed up just a few times. The CDR3 coding sequence is TGTGCCATCAGTGAAATAAGTTCAGGGATTCATGGCTACACCTTC. Protein: CAISEISSGIHGYTF. The rearrangement joins TRBV10-3 to TRBJ1-2; TRBD1 might be the D (5 bases). Trimming took 3 bases from V and 6 from J, leaving 17 bases between them. This CDR3 is 15 amino acids long. Germline CDR1 and CDR2: ENHRY and SYGVKD.

The V and J genes are TRBV15 and TRBJ2-3, with 9 bases that match TRBD2. CDR3 length: 18 residues. V lost 0 bases, J lost 2 bases, and 9 bases stayed unmatched. From germline, CDR1 is LNHNV and CDR2 YYDKDF (reference sequence). CDR3 in amino acids: CATSREASGVMVTDTQYF. CDR3 nucleotides: TGTGCCACCAGCAGAGAGGCTAGCGGGGTGATGGTCACAGATACGCAGTATTTT.

V and J are TRBV10-1 and TRBJ2-3; 9 bases are shared with TRBD1. CDR3 length: 15 amino acids. V gave up 6 bases and J gave up 2 bases; unmatched junction bases: 6. CDR1 WNHNN and CDR2 SYGVQD come from the germline V gene (reference sequence). The CDR3 protein is CASRGRDRVTDTQYF. As DNA, the CDR3 is TGCGCCAGCAGGGGGAGGGACAGGGTCACAGATACGCAGTATTTT.

The chain recombines TRBV5-1 with TRBJ1-5, with D perhaps matching TRBD1 (5 bases). Germline V gives CDR1 SGHRS, CDR2 YFSETQ. CDR3 length: 15 amino acids. Trimming took 0 bases from V and 7 from J, leaving 14 bases between them. As DNA, the CDR3 is TGCGCCAGCAGCTTGGAAGGGGCCCCCGGGCAGCCCCAGCATTTT. Translated: CASSLEGAPGQPQHF.

The rearrangement joins TRBV28 to TRBJ2-3; no clear D gene. The germline gives CDR1 MDHEN, CDR2 SYDVKM. The CDR3 runs to 15 residues. Trimming took off 6 bases at V and 0 bases at J, with 13 bases between the two ends. CDR3 bases: TGTGCCAGCAGCCCTGGATTCGGAAGCACAGATACGCAGTATTTT. It yields the protein CASSPGFGSTDTQYF.

CDR3 DNA: TGTGCCAGCAGCCTAACCGAGGGGACCCAGTACTTC. It is translated as CASSLTEGTQYF. This rearrangement joins TRBV12-3 or TRBV12-4 to TRBJ2-5; a possible D gene is TRBD2 (5 bases). The CDR3 runs 12 residues. The V and J ends lost 6 bases and 7 bases respectively, with 12 bases between them.

This clone has just a few counts. The chain has TRBV6-1 and TRBJ1-3; D unclear. Germline lookup yields CDR1 MNHNS and CDR2 SASEGT. The CDR3 has 16 residues. Trimming pared 3 bases from V and 0 bases from J, leaving 12 bases between. Written as DNA, the CDR3 is TGTGCCAGCAGTGATCCCTCACTGAACTCTGGAAACACCATATATTTT. Amino acid sequence: CASSDPSLNSGNTIYF.

CDR3 region: CASSPGTDEQFF. CDR3 sequence (DNA): TGTGCCAGCAGCCCCGGGACAGATGAGCAGTTCTTC. The chain joins TRBV2 to TRBJ2-1; 7 positions match TRBD1. CDR1 SNHLY and CDR2 FYNNEI come from the germline V gene. The J segment lost 8 bases and the V segment lost 6 bases, leaving 4 bases of the junction unmatched. The CDR3 spans 12 residues. Drawing the rest from reference TRBV2 and TRBJ2-1, the complete variable domain is EPEVTQTPSHQVTQMGQEVILRCVPISNHLYFYWYRQILGQKVEFLVSFYNNEISEKSEIFDDQFSVERPDGSNFTLKIRSTKLEDSAMYFCASSPGTDEQFFGPGTRLTVL.

This clone occurred once. The V and J genes are TRBV27 and TRBJ2-7; no definite D call. Germline V gives CDR1 MNHEY, CDR2 SMNVEV (reference sequence). Trimming stripped 5 bases from V and 7 bases from J, with 18 bases between. The CDR3 is made up of 14 amino acids. The CDR3 DNA reads as TGTGCCAGCAGTCCAAGACAAGGATCACTGGAGCAGTACTTC. This codes for CASSPRQGSLEQYF.

The rearrangement links TRBV28 to TRBJ2-7, with TRBD1 matching over 7 bases. The trim removed 2 bases at V and 7 bases at J, leaving 8 bases unmatched. This CDR3 contains 14 residues. CDR1 and CDR2 from the germline V gene are MDHEN and SYDVKM. As DNA, the CDR3 is TGTGCCAGCAGTTTAGGGGGACAGCAAGGGGAGCAGTACTTC. This gives the protein CASSLGGQQGEQYF. Full variable domain (missing parts from reference TRBV28 and TRBJ2-7): DVKVTQSSRYLVKRTGEKVFLECVQDMDHENMFWYRQDPGLGLRLIYFSYDVKMKEKGDIPEGYSVSREKKERFSLILESASTNQTSMYLCASSLGGQQGEQYFGPGTRLTVT.

V and J are TRBV19 and TRBJ2-7; 13 nucleotides align to TRBD2. CDR1 is LNHDA and CDR2 is SQIVND in the germline V gene (reference sequence). V lost 5 bases, J lost 2 bases, and 6 bases stayed unmatched. CDR3 length: 16 amino acids. The CDR3 loop is CASSAVGTSGTYEQYF. The CDR3 coding sequence is TGTGCCAGTAGTGCCGTGGGGACTAGCGGGACCTACGAGCAGTACTTC.

The chain is built from TRBV7-2 and TRBJ2-3, with 9 bases that match TRBD2. Germline values: CDR1 SGHTA, CDR2 FQGNSA. CDR3 length: 13 residues. With V trimmed by 11 bases and J by 6 bases, 9 bases remained unmatched. CDR3 nucleotides: TGTGCCGGGGGGTTAGCGGGAGTTGATACGCAGTATTTT. This codes for CAGGLAGVDTQYF.

The V call is TRBV4-2, the J call TRBJ1-4, with D uncertain. Germline CDR1 is LGHNA and CDR2 is YNFKEQ. V was clipped by 1 base and J by 8 bases, with 14 bases between them. The CDR3 has 15 amino acids. This chain's CDR3 is CASSQASESWEKLFF. The CDR3 DNA sequence: TGTGCCAGCAGCCAAGCCTCGGAGAGTTGGGAAAAACTGTTTTTT.

Here the CDR3 DNA reads TGTGCCAGCTCACTCGGACCGCCCACCGGGGAGCTGTTTTTT. Translating gives CASSLGPPTGELFF. This chain connects TRBV18 to TRBJ2-2; D is unclear. This CDR3 comprises 14 residues. The V end lost 4 bases, the J end lost 4 bases, and 10 bases lay between the germline ends. Germline CDR1 and CDR2: KGHSH and LQKENI.

The V and J genes are TRBV10-1 and TRBJ2-7; a possible D gene is TRBD2 (6 bases). Between the trimmed V and J ends, which lost 8 bases and 3 bases, there was a span of 14 bases. The CDR3 runs 13 residues. CDR1 is WNHNN and CDR2 is SYGVQD in the germline V gene (reference sequence). CDR3 loop: CASFPRELYEQYF. Here the CDR3 DNA reads TGCGCCAGCTTCCCACGGGAGCTCTACGAGCAGTACTTC.

CDR3 in DNA: TGCGCTTCCACAGCATGGATTCAGGGAGAGACCCAGTACTTC. Translating gives CASTAWIQGETQYF. This chain links TRBV23-1 with TRBJ2-5, with D maybe TRBD1 (5 bases). TRBV23-1 is annotated as an ORF whose role is uncertain. The CDR3 runs to 14 residues.

This clone came up once. V usage is TRBV5-6 and J usage is TRBJ2-2, with D tentatively TRBD1 (5 bases). This CDR3 has 13 residues. V was cut by 0 bases and J by 6 bases, with 6 bases left in between. Looked up from germline, CDR1 is SGHDT and CDR2 is YYEEEE. CDR3 DNA: TGTGCCAGCAGCTTGGTGGGGCCCGGGGAGCTGTTTTTT. It specifies CASSLVGPGELFF.

V and J are TRBV7-2 and TRBJ2-7, with D possibly TRBD2 on 6 matching bases. V was pared by 0 bases and J by 6 bases, with 12 bases between. In germline, CDR1 is SGHTA, CDR2 FQGNSA. CDR3 length equals 14 residues. The CDR3 coding sequence is TGTGCCAGCAGCTTAGCGTGGGAGGTAGCCGAGCAGTACTTC. Residues: CASSLAWEVAEQYF.

The V call is TRBV6-5, the J call TRBJ1-1; D not certain. CDR1 and CDR2 from the germline V gene are MNHEY and SVGAGI. V was clipped by 0 bases and J by 1 base, with 6 bases between them. The length of the CDR3 is 14 residues. As DNA, the CDR3 is TGTGCCAGCAGTTACTCAGTGACGAACACTGAAGCTTTCTTT. Its translation: CASSYSVTNTEAFF.

The gene calls are TRBV9 and TRBJ2-2; 10 bases fit TRBD2. Germline V gene data show CDR1 as SGDLS and CDR2 as YYNGEE. With 0 bases clipped from V and 5 bases from J, the junction kept 19 bases outside the gene matches. The CDR3 spans 21 residues. CDR3 loop: CASSVATASGRTPRSTGELFF. The CDR3 region has the DNA TGTGCCAGCAGCGTAGCTACGGCTAGCGGGAGAACCCCTCGTTCGACCGGGGAGCTGTTTTTT. Complete variable domain (other parts from reference TRBV9 and TRBJ2-2): DSGVTQTPKHLITATGQRVTLRCSPRSGDLSVYWYQQSLDQGLQFLIQYYNGEERAKGNILERFSAQQFPDLHSELNLSSLELGDSALYFCASSVATASGRTPRSTGELFFGEGSRLTVL.

V is TRBV6-2 or TRBV6-3 and J is TRBJ2-7; D might be TRBD1 (5 bases). Germline V lookup: CDR1 MNHEY, CDR2 SVGEGT. The CDR3 has 13 amino acids. V was cut by 2 bases and J by 5 bases, with 10 bases left in between. In DNA form, the CDR3 reads TGTGCCAGCAGTTACCCAGGGAACCACGAGCAGTACTTC. Its translation is CASSYPGNHEQYF.

This sequence joins TRBV10-2 and TRBJ1-6, with TRBD1 as a possible D gene (6 bases). V lost 2 bases and J lost 16, with 12 bases in between. Germline V gene lookup returns CDR1 WSHSY and CDR2 SAAADI. The CDR3 covers 12 residues. CDR3 protein: CASSEPRGKLHF. The CDR3 DNA is TGCGCCAGCAGTGAGCCGAGGGGGAAACTCCACTTT.

This chain uses TRBV19 with TRBJ2-7; the match to TRBD2 covers 14 bases. Germline CDR1 and CDR2: LNHDA and SQIVND (reference sequence). The length of the CDR3 is 15 residues. V gave up 8 bases and J gave up 4 bases; unmatched junction bases: 7. CDR3 protein: CASRTGTSGSYEQYF. The CDR3 DNA reads TGTGCCAGTCGAACCGGGACTAGCGGGAGTTACGAGCAGTACTTC.

The rearrangement links TRBV7-9 to TRBJ1-2; a possible D gene is TRBD1 (5 bases). The germline CDR1 and CDR2 sequences are SEHNR and FQNEAQ (reference sequence). Trimming removed 3 bases from V and 5 bases from J, with 10 bases in between. The CDR3 is 13 residues long. The CDR3 sequence: CASSFNRPYGYTF. Written as DNA, the CDR3 is TGTGCCAGCAGCTTCAACAGGCCATATGGCTACACCTTC.